This is a list of T cell receptor beta chains from one sample in a study of T cell changes during pregnancy in multiple sclerosis. TCRdb's copy holds only in-frame clones and misses some; the assay was immunoSEQ multiplex PCR. This sample has about 28,000 clones, with 85% to 95% found just once. Here the sequenced sample was CD8+ T cells from peripheral blood mononuclear cells, taken before pregnancy. These receptors all come from a female donor with multiple sclerosis, enrolled in a pregnancy study. Both conserved end residues are part of each CDR3. Fields, in order: clone size, J gene, V gene, D gene, CDR3 length, CDR3 protein, CDR3 DNA. The D gene is left open where the match is weak. Size values are once, few and many counts, or a class for expanded clones, and some rows have none.

>-|TRBJ2-7|TRBV4-1|TRBD2|18
CASSPEKGLAGIPYEQYF
TGCGCCAGCAGCCCGGAAAAAGGACTAGCGGGAATCCCCTACGAGCAGTACTTC
>-|TRBJ1-2|TRBV7-9|-|11
CASSPDYGYTF
TGTGCCAGCAGCCCCGACTATGGCTACACCTTC
>-|TRBJ2-1|TRBV28|-|16
CASSFDLASLYNEQFF
TGTGCCAGCAGTTTCGACCTAGCATCCCTTTACAATGAGCAGTTCTTC
>-|TRBJ2-6|TRBV7-9|-|18
CASSPYPGLSSGANVLTF
TGTGCCAGCAGCCCTTATCCGGGACTCAGCTCTGGGGCCAACGTCCTGACTTTC
>-|TRBJ1-5|TRBV6-5|-|14
CASSSAGGNQPQHF
TGTGCCAGCAGCTCCGCGGGAGGCAATCAGCCCCAGCATTTT
>once|TRBJ2-5|TRBV7-2|TRBD2|14
CASSYSGYQETQYF
TGTGCCAGCAGTTATAGCGGGTACCAAGAGACCCAGTACTTC
>-|TRBJ2-3|TRBV4-3|TRBD2|18
CASSQVVSLAGGVDTQYF
TGCGCCAGCAGCCAAGTCGTTTCCCTAGCGGGAGGAGTTGATACGCAGTATTTT
>once|TRBJ1-5|TRBV6-6|TRBD1|14
CASSLDRGNQPQHF
TGTGCCAGCAGTCTTGACAGGGGCAATCAGCCCCAGCATTTT
>-|TRBJ2-7|TRBV5-5|-|14
CASSLGSGGYEQYF
TGTGCCAGCAGCCTAGGCTCCGGCGGGTACGAGCAGTACTTC
>-|TRBJ2-1|TRBV23-1|-|17
CASSHNTDRTPFVEQFF
TGCGCCAGCAGTCATAACACCGACAGGACCCCTTTCGTGGAGCAGTTCTTC
>-|TRBJ2-5|TRBV4-1|TRBD2|14
CASSQEGLEETQYF
TGCGCCAGCAGCCAAGAGGGACTAGAAGAGACCCAGTACTTC